These T cell receptor beta chains were read from a single sample in a study of blood T cell repertoires in COVID-19. The method was immunoSEQ multiplex PCR; TCRdb's version includes in-frame clones alone and lacks a portion of them. The sample comprises under 200,000 clones, approximately 84% of which are singletons, and about 2.7% rests with the top ten. Sequenced material: peripheral blood. These receptors were collected from a human donor with acute or convalescent COVID-19. The donor label of this sample is uncertain. The CDR3 runs from the conserved cysteine through the conserved F or W. A D gene is named only where the DNA matches it firmly. Not all rows give a size; the values are once, few, many and, for expanded clones, a class.

D gene | clone size | J gene | V gene | CDR3 DNA | CDR3 protein
. | few | TRBJ2-2 | TRBV6-2/TRBV6-3 | TGTGCCAGCAGCCGAACTAGGAACACCGGGGAGCTGTTTTTT | CASSRTRNTGELFF
. | . | TRBJ1-1 | TRBV28 | TGTGCCAGCAGTTTGCCCACTCGACAACGGCTTTACACTGAAGCTTTCTTT | CASSLPTRQRLYTEAFF
. | . | TRBJ2-7 | TRBV10-2 | TGCGCCAGCAGTGAGTCGATTCGGTATTATAGTTCCTACGAGCAGTACTTC | CASSESIRYYSSYEQYF
. | . | TRBJ2-5 | TRBV5-1 | TGCGCCAGCAGCTTAACGGGCGGGACCCAAGAGACCCAGTACTTC | CASSLTGGTQETQYF
. | . | TRBJ2-4 | TRBV2 | TGTGCCAGCAACAAAGGAGAGGCCAAAAACATTCAGTACTTC | CASNKGEAKNIQYF
TRBD2 | . | TRBJ2-3 | TRBV14 | TGTGCCAGCAGCCGTGGCGGCGGGGGAAGCACAGATACGCAGTATTTT | CASSRGGGGSTDTQYF
TRBD2 | few | TRBJ2-2 | TRBV9 | TGTGCCAGCAGCGTAGGGCTAGCGGCTAACACCGGGGAGCTGTTTTTT | CASSVGLAANTGELFF
. | . | TRBJ2-3 | TRBV19 | TGTGCCAGTAGTTGGGGCCAGGGGAGCACAGATACGCAGTATTTT | CASSWGQGSTDTQYF
TRBD1 | . | TRBJ1-5 | TRBV5-1 | TGCGCCAGCAGTCAGACAGGGAACAGGGATCAGCCCCAGCATTTT | CASSQTGNRDQPQHF
. | few | TRBJ1-2 | TRBV6-5 | TGTGCCAGCACTCTCGGGCAGGGATCCGCGGTTGTCACCTTC | CASTLGQGSAVVTF
TRBD1 | . | TRBJ1-2 | TRBV5-1 | TGCGCCAGCAGCTTACAGGGGGCCGGCCCTGATGGCTACACCTTC | CASSLQGAGPDGYTF
TRBD1 | . | TRBJ1-2 | TRBV9 | TGTGCCAGCAGCGTAGAATTTTCAGGGGGAGACTATGGCTACACCTTC | CASSVEFSGGDYGYTF
. | once | TRBJ1-3 | TRBV30 | TGTGCCTTAACAAGGGGGTGGTTAGGGGACACCATATATTTT | CALTRGWLGDTIYF
TRBD2 | . | TRBJ2-2 | TRBV7-7 | TGTGCCAGCAGTTCCGGACTAGCGGGAATGATGGGGGAGCTGTTTTTT | CASSSGLAGMMGELFF
. | . | TRBJ1-2 | TRBV28 | TGTGCCACCTTCAGACAGAACTATGGCTACACCTTC | CATFRQNYGYTF
TRBD2 | . | TRBJ2-3 | TRBV28 | TGTGCCAGCAGTTTGTATGCCGGGAGGGCTGGAGATACGCAGTATTTT | CASSLYAGRAGDTQYF
TRBD1 | . | TRBJ2-5 | TRBV30 | TGTGCCTGGAGTGTCTGGGACAGGGGGCTTGGGACCCAGTACTTC | CAWSVWDRGLGTQYF
TRBD1 | . | TRBJ2-6 | TRBV4-1 | TGCGCCAGCAGCCGTGTTAACATTGTGGGGACAGGGATGCGACCTGGGGCCAACGTCCTGACTTTC | CASSRVNIVGTGMRPGANVLTF
. | . | TRBJ1-4 | TRBV28 | TGTGCCAGCCGGGGGGTTTCGACTAATGAAAAACTGTTTTTT | CASRGVSTNEKLFF